Here is one T cell receptor (beta chain) with its context. Many counts were recorded for this clonotype. Its antigen is unknown. Qualities for individual bases were not recorded, and no much larger clone is one base off. The entry originates in a study of tumor and adjacent non-tumor tissue in lung cancer (dated by TCRdb to 2016 to 2019). The study in broad terms: Patients with adenocarcinoma (approximately twelve), squamous cell carcinoma (2) and small cell lung cancer (1) were included in the cohort. Using bulk TCRbeta repertoires from over 14 lung cancer patients, the study set lung tumor tissue side by side with matched distant non-tumor lung tissue. Sequencing produced 100 million to 150 million productive TCRbeta reads in total, an average of about 4 million reads per sample. The approximately 15 enrolled patients, of whom some 10 were men and 5 were women, were aged roughly 30 to 76 years and were diagnosed with TNM stage I to III disease. Around 30 paired specimens, one tumor and one normal lung sample per patient, were profiled by TCRbeta CDR3 sequencing. Broad study findings and their caveats: The sequencing platform is not named in the methods, and unique molecular identifiers are not mentioned. TCR diversity was significantly higher in younger patients, and higher tumor TCR diversity was associated with shorter overall and disease-free survival. Only approximately 14 patients were included in the cohort, and the need for larger samples and more detailed clinical data was noted by the authors. Peripheral blood was not sequenced, so blood TCRbeta repertoires were not examined in the lung cancer patients of the study. The top 100 clones accounted for a significantly larger cumulative portion of the repertoire in normal lung than in tumor tissue. Tumor tissue showed significantly greater TCR diversity (inverse Simpson) than normal lung tissue (431.37 vs 166.20, P = 0.0075, Mann-Whitney U test).

Receptor libraries were prepared by multiplex PCR. Sequencing relied on an Illumina HiSeq 2500. Following protocols modified from ARM-PCR, the researchers constructed TCRbeta libraries through three rounds of nested PCR with primers (Table S4). Before sequencing, PCR products of 200-500 bp were excised from the gel and purified with the QIAquick gel extraction kit. The source study handled its data this way. Reads were cleaned using Trimmomatic, were merged into complete CDR3 sequences using FLASH, and were assigned to V(D)J germline segments using MiTCR. VDJtools was used to compute clonal diversity as the inverse Simpson's index. Productive reads were defined as in-frame sequences without a premature stop codon. TCRdb trimmed public reads at Q25 via fastp, called clones via MiXCR and kept in-frame beta chains. Duplicate CDR3 protein sequences are folded into a single record with the most common DNA and genes. In this record, the V and J calls reflect TCRdb's handling and not the investigators' own analysis. The sample table records around 100,000 distinct CDR3 sequences; 65% of these occur just once. The ten largest make up approximately 18% of the sample.

The CDR1 and CDR2 encoded by the germline V gene are MNHEY and SVGAGI. Between the V and J ends, shortened by 0 bases and 4 bases respectively, the junction contains 9 bases. The CDR3, cysteine through phenylalanine, is 14 amino acids long. Left in the record is the CDR3 DNA by itself, 42 bases read in frame from the first base. RNA was isolated from bulk unsorted tissue, and RNA quality was assessed with a NanoDrop ND-1000 and an Agilent 2100. Normal lung samples were distant non-tumor tissue taken more than 3 cm from the tumor edge. The donors were newly diagnosed lung cancer patients admitted for thoracic surgery in China from August to November 2014 who had not received prior chemotherapy. The study excluded patients who had received radiotherapy or chemotherapy before or who had another cancer at the same time. Surgical tissue pieces of roughly 1-2 cm3 were preserved in RNAlater solution and stored at -80 °C until use.

The sequenced sample consisted of distant non-tumor lung tissue. The chain was built from TRBV6-5 and TRBJ2-5; no D gene call is confident. This sequence was found in a man aged 30-40 years with non-small cell lung cancer. For the CDR3, the sequence is CASSYSGPPETQYF. In nucleotide form, the sequence is TGTGCCAGCAGTTACTCAGGGCCGCCAGAGACCCAGTACTTC.